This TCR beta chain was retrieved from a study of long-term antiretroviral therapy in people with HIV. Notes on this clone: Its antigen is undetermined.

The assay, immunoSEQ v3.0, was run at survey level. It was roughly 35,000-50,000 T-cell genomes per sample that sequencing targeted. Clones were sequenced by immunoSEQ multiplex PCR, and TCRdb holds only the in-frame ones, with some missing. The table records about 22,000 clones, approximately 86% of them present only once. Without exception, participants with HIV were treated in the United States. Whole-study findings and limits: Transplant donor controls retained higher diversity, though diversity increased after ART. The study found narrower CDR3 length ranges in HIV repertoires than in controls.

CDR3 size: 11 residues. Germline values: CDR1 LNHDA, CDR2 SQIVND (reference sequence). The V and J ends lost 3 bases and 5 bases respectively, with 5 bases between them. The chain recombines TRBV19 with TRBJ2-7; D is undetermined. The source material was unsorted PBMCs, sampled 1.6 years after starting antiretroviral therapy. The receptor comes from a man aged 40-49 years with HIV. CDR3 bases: TGTGCCAGTAGTATGAATCACGAGCAGTACTTC. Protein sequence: CASSMNHEQYF. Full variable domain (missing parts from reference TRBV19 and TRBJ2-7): DGGITQSPKYLFRKEGQNVTLSCEQNLNHDAMYWYRQDPGQGLRLIYYSQIVNDFQKGDIAEGYSVSREKKESFPLTVTSAQKNPTAFYLCASSMNHEQYFGPGTRLTVT.